This T cell receptor beta chain came from a study of cytomegalovirus exposure and HLA in healthy donors. Study-level information: Within the Caucasian-associated ancestry cluster were roughly 81% of the approximately 400 genotyped donors.

General observations from the study: Trimming of TCR beta V- and J-genes showed a link, identified in a later analysis, to a missense DCLRE1C variant. Altogether, 160 or so TCR beta chains were recorded as cytomegalovirus-associated. Some V segments (TRBV6-2 and TRBV6-3 among them) were excluded as indistinguishable.

Primers included in the PCR were 60 Vbeta and 13 Jbeta primers. The data were produced by immunoSEQ multiplex PCR, yet TCRdb's version contains in-frame clones alone and is incomplete. The repertoire holds 160,000 or so clones, with around 80% as singletons. The table lists this clone with a count of one. Its antigen is currently unknown. V was clipped by 2 bases and J by 0 bases, with 11 bases between them. CDR1 and CDR2 (germline): LNHDA, SQIVND (reference sequence). The CDR3 runs to 15 residues. This receptor was obtained from a male donor in good health and CMV-seropositive. Sequencing was performed on PBMCs. This chain joins TRBV19 and TRBJ2-7; D not resolved. The CDR3 coding sequence is TGTGCCAGTAGTATAAACCCCACTTACTCCTACGAGCAGTACTTC. Protein: CASSINPTYSYEQYF. The complete variable domain, with remaining parts taken from reference TRBV19 and TRBJ2-7, reads DGGITQSPKYLFRKEGQNVTLSCEQNLNHDAMYWYRQDPGQGLRLIYYSQIVNDFQKGDIAEGYSVSREKKESFPLTVTSAQKNPTAFYLCASSINPTYSYEQYFGPGTRLTVT.